A single sample is the source of the 21 T cell receptor beta chains below, sequenced in a study of T cells expressing NK-cell markers. One entry per CDR3 protein, without DNA, is what TCRdb gives after re-calling the 5' RACE reads. This sample contains about 540,000 distinct CDR3 sequences. The source material was blood T cells: a sorted CD56 or NKG2C T cell subset, CD4+ or CD8+ T cells, or bulk PBMC T cells (not recorded which). The source is a man between 18 and 35 years old in good health.

The rearrangement uses TRBV6-2 or TRBV6-3 and TRBJ2-5; TCRdb gives TRBD1 as the D gene, but with no DNA this cannot be confirmed. CDR1 is MNHEY and CDR2 is SVGEGT in the germline V gene. This CDR3 is 13 amino acids long. CDR3 sequence reads: CASTKSGEETQYF.

The chain is built from TRBV7-9 and TRBJ2-3. The CDR3 sequence is 12 residues long. Germline assignment: CDR1 SEHNR and CDR2 FQNEAQ (reference sequence). The CDR3 loop is CASSLSIDTQYF.

V is TRBV4-3 and J is TRBJ2-5; TCRdb's D call, TRBD1, is unchecked because there is no DNA. The germline CDR1 and CDR2 sequences are LGHNA and YSLEER. CDR3 size: 14 residues. The CDR3 loop reads CASSHLRAGETQYF.

The J gene is TRBJ2-3, the V gene TRBV20-1; TCRdb returns TRBD2, unconfirmable since there is no DNA. Germline-derived CDR1 and CDR2 are DFQATT and SNEGSKA (reference sequence). The CDR3 is made up of 17 amino acids. CDR3 loop: CSARDPRTSGRPDTQYF.

The chain joins TRBV5-1 to TRBJ2-1; TCRdb's D call of TRBD1 is untestable without DNA. This CDR3 has 14 amino acids. CDR1 and CDR2 (germline): SGHRS, YFSETQ. CDR3 loop: CASSSQTGTGEQFF.

The chain uses TRBV12-3 or TRBV12-4 and TRBJ2-5; the TRBD2 assignment by TCRdb is unverifiable without DNA. The CDR3 consists of 15 residues. CDR3: CASTIGRIVGETQYF.

The chain is built from TRBV11-2 and TRBJ1-6. Germline V gives CDR1 SGHAT, CDR2 FQNNGV. The CDR3 sequence is 13 residues long. The CDR3 sequence is CASSGSTNSPLHF.

CDR3 in amino acids: CASSSAGTSTNEQFF. V is TRBV7-3 and J is TRBJ2-1; TCRdb lists TRBD2, though no DNA is available to test this call. CDR1 and CDR2 from the germline V gene are SGHTA and FQGTGA. This CDR3 comprises 15 residues. Looking up the rest from reference TRBV7-3 and TRBJ2-1 gives the full variable domain: GAGVSQTPSNKVTEKGKYVELRCDPISGHTALYWYRQSLGQGPEFLIYFQGTGAADDSGLPNDRFFAVRPEGSVSTLKIQRTERGDSAVYLCASSSAGTSTNEQFFGPGTRLTVL.

The chain has TRBV7-6 and TRBJ2-3; without DNA, the TCRdb call of TRBD2 cannot be checked. Per the germline V gene, CDR1 is SGHVS and CDR2 is FNYEAQ. The CDR3 is 14 residues long. CDR3 in amino acids: CASSLSSGADTQYF.

This chain links TRBV7-6 with TRBJ2-5; TCRdb's D call of TRBD1 is untestable without DNA. Germline assignment: CDR1 SGHVS and CDR2 FNYEAQ. The CDR3 covers 11 residues. The CDR3 reads CASRQGETQYF.

The chain links TRBV28 to TRBJ2-1; TCRdb's D gene call, TRBD1, goes unchecked for lack of DNA. The length of the CDR3 is 14 residues. Germline CDR1 MDHEN, CDR2 SYDVKM. The CDR3 region is CASSGPQGAGEQFF.

This rearrangement joins TRBV27 to TRBJ2-7; there is no DNA to check the TCRdb D call of TRBD1. Germline CDR1 and CDR2: MNHEY and SMNVEV (reference sequence). The CDR3 is made up of 14 amino acids. The CDR3 region is CASSLRGQAYEQYF.

The chain couples TRBV4-3 to TRBJ2-7. The CDR3 runs 14 residues. Germline V gene sequence: CDR1 LGHNA, CDR2 YSLEER. This CDR3 reads CASSQDSGDYEQYF.

This sequence joins TRBV5-1 and TRBJ2-1; there is no DNA to check the TCRdb D call of TRBD2. In germline, CDR1 is SGHRS, CDR2 YFSETQ. The CDR3 loop spans 14 amino acids. The chain's CDR3 is CASSFSGVLGEQFF. Supplemented by reference TRBV5-1 and TRBJ2-1, the full variable domain reads KAGVTQTPRYLIKTRGQQVTLSCSPISGHRSVSWYQQTPGQGLQFLFEYFSETQRNKGNFPGRFSGRQFSNSRSEMNVSTLELGDSALYLCASSFSGVLGEQFFGPGTRLTVL.

The rearrangement uses TRBV6-5 and TRBJ2-3. Germline lookup yields CDR1 MNHEY and CDR2 SVGAGI. The length of the CDR3 is 16 residues. CDR3 in amino acids: CASSSPMRPDTDTQYF.

The chain recombines TRBV6-2 or TRBV6-3 with TRBJ2-7; the D call from TCRdb, TRBD2, cannot be confirmed without DNA. Germline CDR1 is MNHEY and CDR2 is SVGEGT. This CDR3 has 16 residues. CDR3 residues: CASSYKSDRNSYEQYF.

The chain has TRBV25-1 and TRBJ2-3; the TCRdb call, TRBD1, lacks DNA for checking. Germline CDR1 and CDR2: MGHDK and SYGVNS. The CDR3 runs to 15 residues. CDR3 in amino acids: CASSDGQGRSDTQYF. Drawing the rest from reference TRBV25-1 and TRBJ2-3, the complete variable domain is EADIYQTPRYLVIGTGKKITLECSQTMGHDKMYWYQQDPGMELHLIHYSYGVNSTEKGDLSSESTVSRIRTEHFPLTLESARPSHTSQYLCASSDGQGRSDTQYFGPGTRLTVL.

The V and J genes are TRBV20-1 and TRBJ2-5; TCRdb proposes TRBD1, but this gene call is untestable without DNA. Germline CDR1 and CDR2: DFQATT and SNEGSKA (reference sequence). The CDR3 is 15 residues long. CDR3 amino acids: CSASLTGGTQETQYF.

The chain uses TRBV29-1 and TRBJ1-1; no DNA is available, so the TRBD1 call from TCRdb remains unchecked. The CDR3 consists of 12 residues. The germline V gene encodes CDR1 SQVTM and CDR2 ANQGSEA. This CDR3 is CSGQTGGTEAFF.

The CDR3 here is CATSNGLAVNTGELFF. J is TRBJ2-2 and V is TRBV24-1; TCRdb's D call of TRBD2 is untestable without DNA. CDR3 length equals 16 residues. Germline lookup yields CDR1 KGHDR and CDR2 SFDVKD.

The genes are TRBV12-3 or TRBV12-4 and TRBJ2-7; TCRdb returns TRBD1, unconfirmable since there is no DNA. The length of the CDR3 is 15 residues. CDR3 loop: CASSLTWDTTYEQYF.